The 29 T cell receptor beta chains below all came from one sample that was sequenced in a study of blood T cells in healthy people across ages. Together with a sample-barcoded 5' primer, a J-beta primer mix was included in a second PCR lasting roughly 6 to 12 cycles. TCRdb processed the 5' RACE reads anew with MiXCR; each CDR3 protein has one entry. This sample has 760,000 or so distinct CDR3 sequences, with approximately 25% found just once. This sample was also put to use in a study of T cells of mothers and their children.

Sequencing was done on a sample of blood. The receptors come from a boy younger than 18 in good health.

V gene TRBV5-1 combines with J gene TRBJ2-2; tentatively, D is TRBD1 or TRBD2 (5 bases each). The germline V gene has CDR1 SGHRS and CDR2 YFSETQ. The CDR3 is 14 residues long. V was clipped by 2 bases and J by 3 bases, with 8 bases between them. The CDR3 is CASSFRGHTGELFF. The CDR3 DNA follows: TGCGCCAGCAGCTTTCGGGGACACACCGGGGAGCTGTTTTTT.

As regards this clonotype: Germline is not matched at one junction end, which may reflect a read error. The chain links TRBV5-1 to TRBJ1-6, with D perhaps TRBD1 (5 bases). CDR3 length: 15 residues. The germline gives CDR1 SGHRS, CDR2 YFSETQ. The CDR3 spells CASHPGSFYNSPLYF. The CDR3, as DNA: TGCGCCAGTCACCCAGGGAGCTTCTATAATTCACCCCTCTACTTT.

A few counts support this clonotype. The chain links TRBV12-3 or TRBV12-4 to TRBJ2-1; a possible D gene is TRBD2 (6 bases). The CDR3 has 14 residues. The germline V and J ends were trimmed by 6 bases and 7 bases, with 16 bases remaining between them. The CDR3 loop reads CASRPSGAENEQFF. DNA for the CDR3: TGTGCCAGCAGACCCTCGGGAGCGGAGAATGAGCAGTTCTTC.

The V gene is TRBV12-3 or TRBV12-4, the J gene TRBJ2-3, with 7 bases fitting TRBD2. The CDR3 sequence is 15 residues long. Unmatched junction bases numbered 6, after V lost 6 bases and J lost 0 bases. The CDR3 loop reads CASRAPSGSTDTQYF. In nucleotides, the CDR3 is TGTGCCAGCAGAGCGCCTAGCGGAAGCACAGATACGCAGTATTTT.

The V and J genes are TRBV5-1 and TRBJ1-1; the D gene is possibly TRBD1 (5 bases). The CDR3 loop spans 15 amino acids. Looked up from germline, CDR1 is SGHRS and CDR2 is YFSETQ. V was shortened by 2 bases and J by 5 bases, with 16 bases between the two germline ends. The chain's CDR3 is CASSFSLGQGTEAFF. CDR3 nucleotide sequence: TGCGCCAGCAGCTTTTCTCTTGGGCAGGGAACTGAAGCTTTCTTT.

This clonotype was observed a handful of times. This chain connects TRBV7-2 to TRBJ2-1; D gene uncertain. The length of the CDR3 is 11 residues. The germline V gene has CDR1 SGHTA and CDR2 FQGNSA. The V and J ends lost 5 bases and 6 bases respectively, with 5 bases between them. CDR3 sequence: CASSNLNEQFF. The CDR3 DNA is TGTGCCAGCAGCAACCTCAATGAGCAGTTCTTC.

The genes are TRBV12-3 or TRBV12-4 and TRBJ2-1, with D possibly matching TRBD2 (6 bases). With 6 bases removed from V and 1 base from J, the gap between germline ends came to 19 bases. The length of the CDR3 is 17 residues. The DNA for the CDR3 is TGTGCCAGCAGAGTCCGGGACGGGAGTTTTTCCTACAATGAGCAGTTCTTC. It yields the protein CASRVRDGSFSYNEQFF.

V usage is TRBV5-6 and J usage is TRBJ2-7, with a tentative D call TRBD2 (6 bases). Germline loops: CDR1 SGHDT, CDR2 YYEEEE. Between the trimmed V and J ends, which lost 5 bases and 5 bases, there was a span of 26 bases. The CDR3 has 17 amino acids. The CDR3 bases are TGTGCCAGCAGGAGCAACAACCGGGGAGGTGTAATGAACGAGCAGTACTTC. Translated, it gives CASRSNNRGGVMNEQYF.

The chain joins TRBV12-3 or TRBV12-4 to TRBJ2-3; D is undetermined. The CDR3 extends over 14 amino acids. V was pared by 3 bases and J by 4 bases, with 11 bases between. The CDR3 here is CASSFRGRADTQYF. In DNA form, the CDR3 reads TGTGCCAGCAGTTTTAGAGGTAGAGCAGATACGCAGTATTTT.

V and J are TRBV12-3 or TRBV12-4 and TRBJ2-3; 11 bases align to TRBD1. V shed 5 bases and J 2 bases; nucleotides not matched to a gene: 9. The length of the CDR3 is 17 residues. The CDR3 loop reads CASSPGTGGMSTDTQYF. CDR3 coding DNA: TGTGCCAGCAGTCCCGGGACAGGGGGAATGTCCACAGATACGCAGTATTTT.

J is TRBJ1-2 and V is TRBV12-3 or TRBV12-4; TRBD1 is a possible D gene (5 bases). The V and J ends lost 3 bases and 3 bases respectively, with 8 bases between them. There are 13 residues in the CDR3. CDR3 nucleotides: TGTGCCAGCAGTTTGAGGGACGACTATGGCTACACCTTC. It encodes CASSLRDDYGYTF.

This clonotype was seen a handful of times. The J gene is TRBJ2-1, the V gene TRBV20-1; no reliable D call. The CDR3 contains 16 residues. Germline V lookup: CDR1 DFQATT, CDR2 SNEGSKA (reference sequence). The V end lost 3 bases, the J end lost 0 bases, and 15 bases lay between the germline ends. CDR3 sequence (DNA): TGCAGTGCTAGGTCTGCCGGTAAAAGCTCCTACAATGAGCAGTTCTTC. This gives the protein CSARSAGKSSYNEQFF.

The CDR3 sequence: CASRLWGGSTDTQYF. The DNA of the CDR3 is TGTGCCAGCAGACTATGGGGGGGGAGCACAGATACGCAGTATTTT. The rearrangement joins TRBV12-3 or TRBV12-4 to TRBJ2-3; 7 bases match TRBD2. Trimming removed 6 bases from V and 0 bases from J; junction bases left unmatched: 6. The CDR3 contains 15 residues.

The rearrangement links TRBV20-1 to TRBJ1-1; D might be TRBD1 (5 bases). The CDR3 has 14 residues. Germline lookup yields CDR1 DFQATT and CDR2 SNEGSKA (reference sequence). Trimming cost V 1 base and J 3 bases, with 12 bases left between them. Written as DNA, the CDR3 is TGCAGTGCTAGAGTGGGACCGAGAGACACTGAAGCTTTCTTT. This translates into CSARVGPRDTEAFF.

This clonotype was recorded a few times. The chain is built from TRBV9 and TRBJ2-7; no firm D call. This CDR3 comprises 14 residues. Germline CDR1 is SGDLS and CDR2 is YYNGEE. V gave up 0 bases and J gave up 0 bases, with 7 bases separating them. CDR3 in DNA: TGTGCCAGCAGCGTAGCTGGGCCCTCCTACGAGCAGTACTTC. Its protein is CASSVAGPSYEQYF.

The chain employs TRBV29-1 and TRBJ2-2; TRBD2 agrees at 8 bases. The V gene end was trimmed by 6 bases and the J gene end by 4 bases; junction bases not matched to a gene: 13. CDR3 size: 16 residues. Germline V CDR1 and CDR2: SQVTM, ANQGSEA. CDR3 sequence: CSVPGASGRSTGELFF. The DNA of the CDR3 is TGCAGCGTCCCCGGGGCTAGCGGGCGGAGCACCGGGGAGCTGTTTTTT.

This chain links TRBV24-1 with TRBJ1-2, with 9 bases that match TRBD1. The V gene's germline CDR1 is KGHDR and CDR2 SFDVKD. Unmatched junction bases numbered 4, after V lost 4 bases and J lost 5 bases. This CDR3 is 14 amino acids long. The CDR3 sequence: CATSDLDRGYGYTF. CDR3 nucleotides: TGTGCCACCAGTGACCTTGACAGGGGGTATGGCTACACCTTC.

The chain uses TRBV2 and TRBJ2-3; tentatively, D is TRBD1 (5 bases). The CDR3 spans 12 residues. V lost 7 bases, J lost 5 bases, and 10 bases lay in between. CDR1 and CDR2 from the germline V gene are SNHLY and FYNNEI. The CDR3 protein is CASKGWGDTQYF. In nucleotides, the CDR3 is TGTGCCAGCAAGGGGTGGGGAGATACGCAGTATTTT.

This clonotype appeared a few times. V usage is TRBV7-8 and J usage is TRBJ2-5; no firm D call. V was clipped by 3 bases and J by 5 bases, with 13 bases between them. The CDR3 length is 14 residues. In germline, CDR1 is SGHVS, CDR2 FQNEAQ. CDR3 DNA sequence: TGTGCCAGCAGCTTGCAAACTGTTTTGGAGACCCAGTACTTC. Its translation is CASSLQTVLETQYF.

The chain couples TRBV5-1 to TRBJ2-5; 9 nucleotides match TRBD2. Near its end, the DNA agrees better with TRBJ2-7, so the J call may be wrong. The germline V gene has CDR1 SGHRS and CDR2 YFSETQ. This CDR3 region has 15 residues. The CDR3 nucleotides read TGCGCCAGCAGCCCCAGCTTAGCGGGAGCGGGCGAGCAGTACTTC. Its protein is CASSPSLAGAGEQYF.

The chain has TRBV12-5 and TRBJ2-7, with 7 nucleotides matching TRBD1. The J segment lost 2 bases and the V segment lost 6 bases, leaving 4 bases of the junction unmatched. This CDR3 region has 13 residues. CDR1 and CDR2 (germline): LGHNT, FRNRAP. The CDR3 region has the DNA TGTGCTAGTGGCCTGACAGGGACCTACGAGCAGTACTTC. This codes for CASGLTGTYEQYF.

The chain uses TRBV29-1 and TRBJ1-2; D possibly corresponds to TRBD1 (6 bases). The germline gives CDR1 SQVTM, CDR2 ANQGSEA. Trimming removed 3 bases at V and 8 bases at J, with 13 bases between. The CDR3 is 12 residues long. CDR3 in amino acids: CSVDRGLGGYTF. CDR3 nucleotide sequence: TGCAGCGTTGACAGGGGCCTTGGGGGCTACACCTTC. The entire variable domain, with the rest obtained from reference TRBV29-1 and TRBJ1-2, is as follows: SAVISQKPSRDICQRGTSLTIQCQVDSQVTMMFWYRQQPGQSLTLIATANQGSEATYESGFVIDKFPISRPNLTFSTLTVSNMSPEDSSIYLCSVDRGLGGYTFGSGTRLTVV.

This clonotype was observed a few times. The chain links TRBV10-3 to TRBJ2-4, with unresolved D. With 0 bases removed from V and 5 bases from J, the gap between germline ends came to 2 bases. The CDR3 is made up of 12 amino acids. CDR1 and CDR2 from the germline V gene are ENHRY and SYGVKD. The CDR3 spells CAISESENIQYF. For the CDR3, the DNA is TGTGCCATCAGTGAGTCCGAAAACATTCAGTACTTC.

In its sample, this clonotype was seen a few times. The gene calls are TRBV6-2 or TRBV6-3 and TRBJ1-2, with D perhaps TRBD1 (5 bases). The length of the CDR3 is 15 residues. V lost 2 bases and J 4 bases, leaving 14 bases between the germline ends. Germline-derived CDR1 and CDR2 are MNHEY and SVGEGT. DNA of the CDR3: TGTGCCAGCAGTTACCGGGACGGGGCGCGCTATGGCTACACCTTC. Its translation is CASSYRDGARYGYTF.

V gene TRBV9 combines with J gene TRBJ2-5; D remains unclear. TRBJ2-7 explains the end of the DNA better; the J call may be wrong. Germline V gene sequence: CDR1 SGDLS, CDR2 YYNGEE. The CDR3 is 15 residues long. CDR3 in amino acids: CASSEEPGFSYEQYF. CDR3 DNA: TGTGCCAGCAGCGAGGAGCCGGGTTTCTCCTACGAGCAGTACTTC.

J is TRBJ2-4 and V is TRBV3-1; D is undetermined. The CDR3 is 13 residues long. V was cut by 5 bases and J by 0 bases, with 5 bases left in between. The germline CDR1 and CDR2 sequences are LGHDT and YNNKEL (reference sequence). The CDR3 bases are TGTGCCAGCAGCGTAAGAGCCAAAAACATTCAGTACTTC. It encodes CASSVRAKNIQYF.

V and J are TRBV20-1 and TRBJ2-5, with 9 bases lining up with TRBD2. CDR3 length: 13 residues. J was trimmed by 6 bases and V by 5 bases; bases with no gene match: 7. Germline V CDR1 and CDR2: DFQATT, SNEGSKA (reference sequence). CDR3 DNA sequence: TGCAGTGCTTCCCCCGGGACTAGCAAGACCCAGTACTTC. It specifies CSASPGTSKTQYF.

The V call is TRBV29-1, the J call TRBJ2-2; D is uncertain. V was trimmed by 2 bases and J by 8 bases, leaving 12 bases between them. There are 13 residues in the CDR3. Germline CDR1 is SQVTM and CDR2 is ANQGSEA. The CDR3 loop is CSVELSLTGELFF. The DNA of the CDR3 is TGCAGCGTTGAACTAAGTCTGACGGGGGAGCTGTTTTTT.

There are a few counts of this clonotype. This chain joins TRBV4-2 and TRBJ2-5; TRBD1 might be the D (6 bases). This CDR3 comprises 16 residues. Germline-derived CDR1 and CDR2 are LGHNA and YNFKEQ. The germline V and J ends were trimmed by 2 bases and 5 bases, with 18 bases remaining between them. The CDR3 DNA reads as TGTGCCAGCAGCCAACATGGCCCAGGGGAAGATGAGACCCAGTACTTC. Protein: CASSQHGPGEDETQYF.